This TCR beta chain was sequenced in a study of graft-versus-host responses after intestinal transplantation. Study-level information: All recipients were transplanted with multivisceral, liver-intestinal, or isolated intestinal grafts. Overall study findings and caveats: Peak circulating GvH clone levels tracked with early post-transplant HvG declines. Some patients had graft-donor T cell macrochimerism, and their allografts showed high graft-versus-host to host-versus-graft clonal ratios.

Points on this clone: Its antigen is undetermined.

The repertoire was sequenced with immunoSEQ multiplex PCR; TCRdb's copy has only in-frame clones and lacks some. The data show around 30,000 clones, roughly 85% seen once. The V gene's germline CDR1 is SGDLS and CDR2 YYNGEE. V shed 0 bases and J 3 bases; nucleotides not matched to a gene: 4. The CDR3 runs to 15 residues. The specimen was PBMCs, collected almost 29 days after intestinal transplant. The V call is TRBV9, the J call TRBJ2-3; 7 bases align to TRBD2. The origin of this receptor is a human patient who received an intestinal transplant, so some T cells may come from the graft donor. The CDR3 DNA is TGTGCCAGCAGCGTAGCGGGAGGCGGTACAGATACGCAGTATTTT. It encodes CASSVAGGGTDTQYF.